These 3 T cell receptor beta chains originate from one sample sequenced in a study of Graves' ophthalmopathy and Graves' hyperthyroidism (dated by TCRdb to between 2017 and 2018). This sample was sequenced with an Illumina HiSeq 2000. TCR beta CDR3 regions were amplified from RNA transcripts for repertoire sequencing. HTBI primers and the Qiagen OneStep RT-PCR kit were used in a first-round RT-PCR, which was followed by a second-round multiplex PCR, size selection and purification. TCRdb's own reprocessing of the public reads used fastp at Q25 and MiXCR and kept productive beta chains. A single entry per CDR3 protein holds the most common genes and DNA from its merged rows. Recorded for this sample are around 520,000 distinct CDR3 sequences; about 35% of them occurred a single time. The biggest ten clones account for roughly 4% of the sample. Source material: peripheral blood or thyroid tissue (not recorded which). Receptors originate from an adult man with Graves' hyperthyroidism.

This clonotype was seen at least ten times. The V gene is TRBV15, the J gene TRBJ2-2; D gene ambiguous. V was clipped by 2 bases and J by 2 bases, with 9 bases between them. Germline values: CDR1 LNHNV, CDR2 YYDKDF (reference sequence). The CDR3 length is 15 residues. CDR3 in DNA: TGTGCCACCAGCAGAATCCTCTCCAACACCGGGGAGCTGTTTTTT. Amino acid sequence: CATSRILSNTGELFF.

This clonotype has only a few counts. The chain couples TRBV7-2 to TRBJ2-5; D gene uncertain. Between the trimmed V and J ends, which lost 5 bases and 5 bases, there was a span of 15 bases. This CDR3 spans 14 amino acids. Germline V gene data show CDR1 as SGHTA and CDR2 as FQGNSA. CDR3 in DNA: TGTGCCAGCAGCCAAGTTGGTTCGCGGGAGACCCAGTACTTC. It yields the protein CASSQVGSRETQYF.

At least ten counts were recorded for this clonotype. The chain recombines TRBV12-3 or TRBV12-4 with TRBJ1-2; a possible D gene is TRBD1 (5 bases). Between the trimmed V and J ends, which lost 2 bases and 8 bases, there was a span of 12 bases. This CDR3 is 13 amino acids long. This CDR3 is CASSLRWGYGYTF. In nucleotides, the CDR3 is TGTGCCAGCAGTTTAAGGTGGGGGTACGGCTACACCTTC.